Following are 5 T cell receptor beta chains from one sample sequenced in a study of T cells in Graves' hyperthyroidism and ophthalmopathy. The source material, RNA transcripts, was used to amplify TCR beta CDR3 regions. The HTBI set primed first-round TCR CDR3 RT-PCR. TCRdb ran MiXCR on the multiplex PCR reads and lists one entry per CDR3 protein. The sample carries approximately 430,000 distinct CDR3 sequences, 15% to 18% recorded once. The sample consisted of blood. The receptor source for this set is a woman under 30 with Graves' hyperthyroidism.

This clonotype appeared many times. The CDR3 sequence is CATSRGQGKKYQETQYF. The CDR3 DNA sequence: TGTGCCACCAGCAGGGGACAGGGAAAGAAGTACCAAGAGACCCAGTACTTC. The chain couples TRBV15 to TRBJ2-5, with 9 bases that match TRBD1. J was trimmed by 0 bases and V by 3 bases; bases with no gene match: 8. Germline assignment: CDR1 LNHNV and CDR2 YYDKDF (reference sequence). There are 17 residues in the CDR3.

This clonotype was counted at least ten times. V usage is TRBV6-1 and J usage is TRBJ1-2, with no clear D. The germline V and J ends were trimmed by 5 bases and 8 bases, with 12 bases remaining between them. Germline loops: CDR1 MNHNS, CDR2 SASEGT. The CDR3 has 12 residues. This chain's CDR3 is CASSSQDLGYTF. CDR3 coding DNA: TGTGCCAGCAGTTCCCAAGACTTGGGCTACACCTTC.

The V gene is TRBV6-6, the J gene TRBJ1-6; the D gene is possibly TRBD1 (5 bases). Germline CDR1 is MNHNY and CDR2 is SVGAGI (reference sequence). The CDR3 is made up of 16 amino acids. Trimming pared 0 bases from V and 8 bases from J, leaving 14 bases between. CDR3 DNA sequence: TGTGCCAGCAGTTACTCTTCAGGAGGGGTTGATTCACCCCTCCACTTT. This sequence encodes CASSYSSGGVDSPLHF.

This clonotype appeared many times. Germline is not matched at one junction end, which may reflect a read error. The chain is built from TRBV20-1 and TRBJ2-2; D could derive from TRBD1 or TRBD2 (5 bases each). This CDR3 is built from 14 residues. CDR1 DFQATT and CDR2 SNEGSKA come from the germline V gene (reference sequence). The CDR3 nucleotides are TGCAGTGCGAGAGACCCGAGGGGCACCGGGGAGCTGTTTTTT. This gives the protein CSARDPRGTGELFF.

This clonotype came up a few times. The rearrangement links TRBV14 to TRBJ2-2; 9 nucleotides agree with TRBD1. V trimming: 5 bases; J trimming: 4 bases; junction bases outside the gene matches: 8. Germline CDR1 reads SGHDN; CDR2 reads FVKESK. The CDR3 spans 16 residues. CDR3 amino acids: CASSNHRGQGTGELFF. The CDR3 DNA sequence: TGTGCCAGCAGCAACCACAGGGGGCAAGGCACCGGGGAGCTGTTTTTT.